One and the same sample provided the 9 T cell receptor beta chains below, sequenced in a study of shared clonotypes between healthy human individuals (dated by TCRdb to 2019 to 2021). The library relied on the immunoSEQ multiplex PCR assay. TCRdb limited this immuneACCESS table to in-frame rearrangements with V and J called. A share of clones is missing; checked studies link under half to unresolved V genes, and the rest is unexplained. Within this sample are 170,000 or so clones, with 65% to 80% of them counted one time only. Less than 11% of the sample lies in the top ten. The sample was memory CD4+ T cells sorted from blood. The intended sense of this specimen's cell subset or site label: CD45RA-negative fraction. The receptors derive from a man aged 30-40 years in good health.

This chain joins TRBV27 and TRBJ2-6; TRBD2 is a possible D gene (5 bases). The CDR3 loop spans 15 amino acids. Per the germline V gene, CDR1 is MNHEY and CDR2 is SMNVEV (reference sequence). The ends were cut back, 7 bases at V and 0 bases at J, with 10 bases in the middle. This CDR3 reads CASNPGSSGANVLTF. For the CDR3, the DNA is TGTGCCAGCAACCCGGGGTCCTCTGGGGCCAACGTCCTGACTTTC. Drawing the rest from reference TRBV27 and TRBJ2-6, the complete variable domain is EAQVTQNPRYLITVTGKKLTVTCSQNMNHEYMSWYRQDPGLGLRQIYYSMNVEVTDKGDVPEGYKVSRKEKRNFPLILESPSPNQTSLYFCASNPGSSGANVLTFGAGSRLTVL.

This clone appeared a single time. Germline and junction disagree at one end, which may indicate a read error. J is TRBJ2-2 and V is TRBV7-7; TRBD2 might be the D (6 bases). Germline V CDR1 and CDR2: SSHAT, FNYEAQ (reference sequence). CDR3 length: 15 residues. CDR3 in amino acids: CASSLRAGNTGELFF. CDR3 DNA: TGTGCTAGCAGTCTTCGAGCGGGCAACACCGGGGAGCTGTTTTTT.

CDR3 residues: CASSYGLGGLDEQFF. CDR3 sequence (DNA): TGTGCCAGCAGTTACGGGTTAGGGGGCCTTGATGAGCAGTTCTTC. V and J are TRBV6-5 and TRBJ2-1; TRBD1 aligns across 7 bases. In germline, CDR1 is MNHEY, CDR2 SVGAGI. V dropped 2 bases and J dropped 8; count of bases not matched to a gene: 9. CDR3 length equals 15 residues.

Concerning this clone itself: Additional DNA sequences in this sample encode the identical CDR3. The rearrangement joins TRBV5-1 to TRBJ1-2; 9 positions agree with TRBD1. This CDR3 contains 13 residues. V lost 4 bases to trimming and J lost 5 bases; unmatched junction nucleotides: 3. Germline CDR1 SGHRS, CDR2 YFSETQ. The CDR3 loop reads CASSPGTGYGYTF. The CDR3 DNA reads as TGCGCCAGCAGCCCCGGGACAGGGTATGGCTACACCTTC.

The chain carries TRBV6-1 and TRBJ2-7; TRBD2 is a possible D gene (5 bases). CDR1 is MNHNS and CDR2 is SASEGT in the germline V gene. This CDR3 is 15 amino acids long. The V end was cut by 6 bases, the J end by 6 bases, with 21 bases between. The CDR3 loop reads CASSPLVTPTTEQYF. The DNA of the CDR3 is TGTGCCAGCAGCCCCTTAGTAACCCCGACTACCGAGCAGTACTTC.

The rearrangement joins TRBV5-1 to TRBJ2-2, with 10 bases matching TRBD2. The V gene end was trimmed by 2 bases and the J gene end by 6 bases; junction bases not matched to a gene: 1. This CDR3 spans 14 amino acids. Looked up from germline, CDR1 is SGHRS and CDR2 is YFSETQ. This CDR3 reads CASSLGLAAGELFF. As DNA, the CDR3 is TGCGCCAGCAGCTTAGGACTAGCGGCCGGGGAGCTGTTTTTT.

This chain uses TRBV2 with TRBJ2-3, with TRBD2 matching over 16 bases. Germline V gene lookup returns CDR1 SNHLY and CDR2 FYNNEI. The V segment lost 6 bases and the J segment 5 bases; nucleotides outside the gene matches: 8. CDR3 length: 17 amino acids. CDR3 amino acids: CASRSGTSGRALDTQYF. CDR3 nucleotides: TGTGCCAGCAGGTCGGGGACTAGCGGGAGGGCGTTAGATACGCAGTATTTT. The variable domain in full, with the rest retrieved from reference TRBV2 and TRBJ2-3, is EPEVTQTPSHQVTQMGQEVILRCVPISNHLYFYWYRQILGQKVEFLVSFYNNEISEKSEIFDDQFSVERPDGSNFTLKIRSTKLEDSAMYFCASRSGTSGRALDTQYFGPGTRLTVL.

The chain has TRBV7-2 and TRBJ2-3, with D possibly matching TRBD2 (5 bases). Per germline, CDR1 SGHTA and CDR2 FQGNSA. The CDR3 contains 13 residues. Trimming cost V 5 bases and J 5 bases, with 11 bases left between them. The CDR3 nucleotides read TGTGCCAGCAGCCTAAGGGAGCGAGATACGCAGTATTTT. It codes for CASSLRERDTQYF.

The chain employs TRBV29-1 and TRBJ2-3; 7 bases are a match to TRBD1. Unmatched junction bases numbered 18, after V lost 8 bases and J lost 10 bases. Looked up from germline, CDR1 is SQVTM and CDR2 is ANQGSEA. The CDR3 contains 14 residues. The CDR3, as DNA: TGCAGCTCTGAGGACAGGAGCGCGAGGGGATCGCAGTATTTT. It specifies CSSEDRSARGSQYF.